The clone carrying this TCR beta chain was seen more than once but under ten times. Its matching antigen is unknown. The data belong to a study of CD8+ T cells in alopecia areata. Looking at the study overall: The study gave treated patients oral tofacitinib at 5 to 10 mg twice daily. The study's findings and limits: Scalp sequencing captures resident alphabeta T cells of normal skin too.

RNA extraction was followed by reverse transcription into cDNA, which acted as the sequencing template. Assay: immunoSEQ multiplex PCR; the TCRdb copy retains only in-frame clones and omits some. Of roughly 150,000 clones listed, roughly 50% are singletons. Specimens obtained from alopecia areata patients comprised lesional scalp punch biopsies and peripheral blood. CD4+ and CD8+ T cells were sorted from PBMCs stained for CD3, CD4 and CD8. Germline assignment: CDR1 SGDLS and CDR2 YYNGEE. CDR3 length equals 13 residues. V was pared by 1 base and J by 7 bases, with 11 bases between. Sample: CD4+ T cells sorted from blood. This receptor was obtained from a human donor with alopecia areata. The chain employs TRBV9 and TRBJ1-2; D uncertain. The DNA of the CDR3 is TGTGCCAGCAGCGTATATTTAGGCATTGGCTACACCTTC. Protein: CASSVYLGIGYTF. Full variable domain (rest looked up from reference TRBV9 and TRBJ1-2): DSGVTQTPKHLITATGQRVTLRCSPRSGDLSVYWYQQSLDQGLQFLIQYYNGEERAKGNILERFSAQQFPDLHSELNLSSLELGDSALYFCASSVYLGIGYTFGSGTRLTVV.